This TCR beta chain was recovered during a study of shared clonotypes between healthy human individuals. As for the study in general: The plates for each donor numbered three CD4 naive, three CD4 memory, two CD8 naive and one CD8 memory.

In germline, CDR1 is ENHRY, CDR2 SYGVKD. Trimming took 4 bases from V and 6 from J, leaving 7 bases between them. There are 12 residues in the CDR3. Under the authors' procedure: Owing to the provision of junction-only sequences devoid of quality scores by immunoSEQ, filtering differed. The assay was immunoSEQ multiplex PCR, and TCRdb's table has in-frame clones only and misses some. V and J calls and clone size are copied from that table; D and trimming were computed from the DNA. The profile shows 2 million to 2.5 million clones, over 85% of them singletons. It was CD45RO-negative cells, positively selected for CCR7, that made up naive CD8 cells, with terminally differentiated effector memory CD45RA+ cells excluded. Adult Caucasians living in Nashville, Tennessee made up all of the donors.

The V gene is TRBV10-3, the J gene TRBJ2-1; a possible D gene is TRBD2 (6 bases). The sequencing input was naive CD8+ T cells sorted from blood. This TCR derives from a man aged 18 to 29 in good health. The CDR3, as DNA: TGTGCCATCAGTGTGGGGGGCAATGAGCAGTTCTTC. Its translation: CAISVGGNEQFF.